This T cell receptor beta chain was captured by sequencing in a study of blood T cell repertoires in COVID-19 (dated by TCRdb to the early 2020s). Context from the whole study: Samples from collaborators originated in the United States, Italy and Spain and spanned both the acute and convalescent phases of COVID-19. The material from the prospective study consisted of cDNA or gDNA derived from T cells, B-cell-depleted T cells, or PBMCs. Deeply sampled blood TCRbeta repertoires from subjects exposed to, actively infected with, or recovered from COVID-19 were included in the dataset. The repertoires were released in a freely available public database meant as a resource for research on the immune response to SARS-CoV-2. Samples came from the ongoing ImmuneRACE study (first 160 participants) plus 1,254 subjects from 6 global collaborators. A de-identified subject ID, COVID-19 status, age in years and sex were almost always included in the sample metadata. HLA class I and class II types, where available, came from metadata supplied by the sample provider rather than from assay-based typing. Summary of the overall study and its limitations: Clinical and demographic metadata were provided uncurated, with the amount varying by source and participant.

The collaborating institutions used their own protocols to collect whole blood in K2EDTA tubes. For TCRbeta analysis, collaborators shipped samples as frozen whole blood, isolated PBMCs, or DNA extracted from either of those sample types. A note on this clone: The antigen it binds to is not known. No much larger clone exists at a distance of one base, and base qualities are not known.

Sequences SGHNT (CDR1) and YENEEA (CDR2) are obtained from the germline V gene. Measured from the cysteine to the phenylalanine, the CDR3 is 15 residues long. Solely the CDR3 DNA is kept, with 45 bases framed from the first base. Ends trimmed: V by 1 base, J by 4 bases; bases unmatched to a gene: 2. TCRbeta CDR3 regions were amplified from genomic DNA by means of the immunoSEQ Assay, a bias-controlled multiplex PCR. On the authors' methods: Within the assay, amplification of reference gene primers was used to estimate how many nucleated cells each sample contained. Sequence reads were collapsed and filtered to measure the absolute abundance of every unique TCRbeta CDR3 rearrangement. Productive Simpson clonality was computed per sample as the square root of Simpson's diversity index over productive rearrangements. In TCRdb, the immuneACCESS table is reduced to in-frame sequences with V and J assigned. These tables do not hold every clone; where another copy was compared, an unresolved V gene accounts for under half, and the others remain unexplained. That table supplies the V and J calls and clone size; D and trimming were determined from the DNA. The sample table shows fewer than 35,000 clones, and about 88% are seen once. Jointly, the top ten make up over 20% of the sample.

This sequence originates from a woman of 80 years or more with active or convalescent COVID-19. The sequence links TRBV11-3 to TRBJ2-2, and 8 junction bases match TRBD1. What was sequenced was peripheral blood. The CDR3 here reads CASSLGGQGTGELFF. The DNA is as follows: TGTGCCAGCAGCTTAGGTGGACAGGGCACCGGGGAGCTGTTTTTT.